This T cell receptor (beta chain) was observed in a study of tumor T cells in aggressive B-cell lymphoma. Data came from immunoSEQ multiplex PCR; TCRdb stores just in-frame clones and leaves some out. The profile covers under 7,000 clones, with roughly 90% appearing a single time and more than 2.5% taken by the ten largest. From germline, CDR1 is MNHEY and CDR2 SVGAGI. V lost 0 bases to trimming and J lost 7 bases; unmatched junction nucleotides: 6. There are 16 residues in the CDR3. This rearrangement joins TRBV6-5 to TRBJ2-1; 10 bases are a match to TRBD1. This sequence was found in an adult with diffuse large B cell lymphoma. Sequencing used tumor tissue. The DNA for the CDR3 is TGTGCCAGCAGTTACTCGACAGGGGGCTGGGGTAATGAGCAGTTCTTC. It is translated as CASSYSTGGWGNEQFF.